Given below is one T cell receptor beta chain in context. The data were taken from a study of post-analysis software for immune sequencing data. Germline loops: CDR1 MNHEY, CDR2 SVGEGT. This CDR3 is built from 21 residues. V shed 5 bases, J shed 0 bases, and the junction held 18 bases outside the gene matches. The library was made from cDNA and included unique molecular identifiers. Each CDR3 protein gets one entry after TCRdb re-called the PCR reads with MiXCR. This sample yields 160,000 or so distinct CDR3 sequences, of which under 40% are seen a single time; roughly 28% belongs to the top ten. The origin of this receptor is a girl under 18 with multiple sclerosis. The genes are TRBV6-2 or TRBV6-3 and TRBJ2-1, with 11 nucleotides matching TRBD2. This specimen consisted of blood, obtained after autologous hematopoietic stem cell transplantation. CDR3 bases: TGTGCCAGCAGTGACGGGACAGTATTAGCGGGAGGGCCCTCCTCCTACAATGAGCAGTTCTTC. It codes for CASSDGTVLAGGPSSYNEQFF.